The following is a T cell receptor (beta chain) sequence with its context. Its antigen is undetermined. This CDR3 contains 19 residues. Deletions cut 0 bases from V and 0 bases from J, with 19 bases between. Germline assignment: CDR1 SGHRS and CDR2 YFSETQ. The data originate from a study of blood T cells in healthy people across ages. General study points: Diversity was estimated from one million T cells, and these estimates were considered underestimates.

A J-beta primer mix and a sample-barcoded 5' primer were used in a second PCR of about 7 to 12 cycles. Each cDNA molecule received a tag from a template-switch adaptor that had 12 random nucleotides. A single record per CDR3 protein comes from TCRdb applying MiXCR to the 5' RACE reads. The table includes 750,000 to 950,000 distinct CDR3 sequences, 20% to 30% detected once. These sequences were also reported in another study, on T cells of mothers and their children. From that study: Related and unrelated pairs show TCR recombination output that thymic selection shapes similarly.

Sequenced: blood. The receptor comes from a boy younger than 18 in good health. The rearrangement uses TRBV5-1 and TRBJ2-1, with a possible D match to TRBD1 (6 bases). The DNA of the CDR3 is TGCGCCAGCAGCTTGGCCCTAGGGGGAACCCTGAGCTCCTACAATGAGCAGTTCTTC. Residues: CASSLALGGTLSSYNEQFF.